This T cell receptor (beta chain) was sequenced in a study of blood T cell repertoires in COVID-19 (dated by TCRdb to the early 2020s). Regarding the study in general: The collaborator samples originated in the United States, Italy and Spain and spanned the acute and convalescent phases of COVID-19. Nearly every sample came with metadata listing a de-identified subject ID, COVID-19 status, age in years and sex. The repertoires were released in a freely available public database meant as a resource for research on the immune response to SARS-CoV-2. Where HLA class I and class II types were available, the types were taken from metadata supplied by the sample provider, not from assay-based typing. The material from the prospective study consisted of cDNA or gDNA derived from T cells, B-cell-depleted T cells, or PBMCs. Samples came from the ongoing ImmuneRACE study (first 160 participants) plus 1,254 subjects from 6 global collaborators. The dataset comprised deeply sampled blood TCRbeta repertoires from subjects exposed to, actively infected with, or recovered from COVID-19.

In the prospective study, participants were about 18 to 100 years old, resided in about two dozen geographic areas of the United States, and were enrolled through a virtual design. In the prospective study, participants were assigned to cohorts based on the clinical history participants reported in a screening survey and a study questionnaire. Each participant in the prospective study had whole blood, serum and a nasopharyngeal or oropharyngeal swab collected by mobile phlebotomists. Over a roughly two-month period, participants in the prospective study had the option of providing additional blood draws and questionnaires. Before DNA extraction, prospective study blood samples were shipped either frozen or at room temperature. The research as a whole found: The amount of clinical and demographic metadata varied by source and participant and was provided uncurated.

CDR3 length: 12 amino acids, cysteine to phenylalanine. The sequence is cut down to CDR3 DNA, 36 bases in frame from base 1. The germline ends are 5 bases apart after V is trimmed by 3 bases and J by 4 bases. In the germline V gene, CDR1 corresponds to MGHRA and CDR2 to YSYEKL. TCRbeta CDR3 regions were amplified from genomic DNA using the immunoSEQ Assay, a bias-controlled multiplex PCR. In the authors' own workflow: Nucleated cell counts per sample were estimated from amplification of reference gene primers within the assay. To quantify the absolute abundance of each unique TCRbeta CDR3 rearrangement, sequence reads were collapsed and filtered. For each sample, productive Simpson clonality was calculated as the square root of Simpson's diversity index over productive rearrangements. The clones in this table, taken by TCRdb from immuneACCESS, are in-frame only. Not every clone is retained; where verified, under half of the shortfall comes from an unresolved V gene, and the cause of the rest is unknown. The V and J calls and clone size were taken over from that table, and D and trimming were inferred from the DNA. This sample holds hundreds of thousands of clones; roughly 87% were observed only once. About 2.1% of the sample goes to the ten largest clones.

Notes on this clone: Its antigen has not been determined. Base qualities are not recorded, but no much larger clone differs from it by a single base.

This TCR was recovered from a woman aged 40 to 50 with acute COVID-19. The sample taken for sequencing was PBMCs or T cells enriched from blood (not recorded which). The chain is made from TRBV4-1 and TRBJ2-3; the D gene is perhaps TRBD2, on 5 matching bases. The CDR3 region reads CASSHSADTQYF. The DNA reads as follows: TGCGCCAGCAGCCATAGCGCAGATACGCAGTATTTT.